Reported below is one T cell receptor beta chain. Its antigen is unknown. Germline V gene data show CDR1 as SEHNR and CDR2 as FQNEAQ (reference sequence). The CDR3 loop spans 14 amino acids. Deletions cut 2 bases from V and 5 bases from J, with 10 bases between. These data come from a study of blood T cells in healthy people across ages. Total RNA extraction produced at least 5 micrograms (per sample) for the study. Overall study results and limits: A roughly linear age-dependent decrease characterized TCR beta diversity per million T cells.

The second PCR ran about 6 to 11 cycles with a sample-barcoded 5' primer and J-beta primers. Carrying 12 random nucleotides, a template-switch adaptor labeled each individual cDNA molecule. Using its own MiXCR run on the 5' RACE reads, TCRdb lists one record per CDR3 protein. The data hold 1 million or so distinct CDR3 sequences, with approximately 25% observed a single time. The same data also contributed to another study, on T cells of mothers and their children.

V is TRBV7-9 and J is TRBJ1-5; the D gene is possibly TRBD1 (5 bases). The sequence was collected from a girl aged 2-9 years in good health. Sequenced: blood. Here the CDR3 reads CASSLSGWDQPQHF. The CDR3 nucleotides read TGTGCCAGCAGCTTATCAGGGTGGGATCAGCCCCAGCATTTT.